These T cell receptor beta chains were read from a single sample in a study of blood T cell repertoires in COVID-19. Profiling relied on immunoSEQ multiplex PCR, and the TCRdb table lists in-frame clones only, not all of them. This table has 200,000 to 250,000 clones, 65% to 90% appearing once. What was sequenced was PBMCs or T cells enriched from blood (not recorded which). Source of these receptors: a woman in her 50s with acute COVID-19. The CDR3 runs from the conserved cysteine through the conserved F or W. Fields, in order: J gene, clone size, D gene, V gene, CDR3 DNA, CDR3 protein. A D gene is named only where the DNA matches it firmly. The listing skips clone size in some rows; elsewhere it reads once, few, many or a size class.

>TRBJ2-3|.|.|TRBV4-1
TGCGCCAGCAGCCAAGGACGCGGGGGCCCAGATACGCAGTATTTT
CASSQGRGGPDTQYF
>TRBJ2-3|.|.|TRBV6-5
TGTGCCAGCAGTTTGATTAGCGGTCTAAGCACAGATACGCAGTATTTT
CASSLISGLSTDTQYF
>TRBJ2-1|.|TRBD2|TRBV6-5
TGTGCCAGCAGTTACATAGCGGGGGGGAACAATGAGCAGTTCTTC
CASSYIAGGNNEQFF
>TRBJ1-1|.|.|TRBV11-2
TGTGCCAGCAGCGGTGGGAGGGTTGAAGCTTTCTTT
CASSGGRVEAFF
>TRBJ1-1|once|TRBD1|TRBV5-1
TGCGCCAGCAGCTTAATCCCGGGACAGGGTTCACCCACTGAAGCTTTCTTT
CASSLIPGQGSPTEAFF
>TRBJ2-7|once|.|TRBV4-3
TGCGCCAGCAGCCAAGATCTCCCAACAACAGGAATCCACGAGCAGTACTTC
CASSQDLPTTGIHEQYF
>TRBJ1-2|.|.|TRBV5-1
TGCGCCAGCAGCCCACGGGACTTAGGGAGGTATGGCTACACCTTC
CASSPRDLGRYGYTF
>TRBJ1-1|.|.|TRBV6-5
TGTGCCAGCAGTTACGCACAGTACACTGAAGCTTTCTTT
CASSYAQYTEAFF
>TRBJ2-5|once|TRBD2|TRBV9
TGTGCCAGCAGCGGGACTAGCCGGGAGACCCAGTACTTC
CASSGTSRETQYF
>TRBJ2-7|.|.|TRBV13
TGTGCCAGCAGCGGAGGGTTTGGCGAGCAGTACTTC
CASSGGFGEQYF
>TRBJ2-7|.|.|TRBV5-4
TGTGCCAGCAGCTTGGGGAGGGACCCCTCCTACGAGCAGTACTTC
CASSLGRDPSYEQYF
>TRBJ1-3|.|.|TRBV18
TGTGCCAGCTCACCAGATCAGGGGTTCTCTGGAAACACCATATATTTT
CASSPDQGFSGNTIYF
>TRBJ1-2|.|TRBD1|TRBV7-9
TGTGCCAGCAGCTTAGAGGGACAGCTAAATGGCTACACCTTC
CASSLEGQLNGYTF
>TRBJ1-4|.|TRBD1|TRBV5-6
TGTGCCAGCAGCCCGACAGGGTGGAAAGAAAAACTGTTTTTT
CASSPTGWKEKLFF
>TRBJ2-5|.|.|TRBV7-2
TGTGCCAGCAGCTTCCGGCCGGGGGAGGCCCAAGAGACCCAGTACTTC
CASSFRPGEAQETQYF
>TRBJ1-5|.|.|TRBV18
TGTGCCAGCTCACCAGGGGGGTTCGGCAATCAGCCCCAGCATTTT
CASSPGGFGNQPQHF
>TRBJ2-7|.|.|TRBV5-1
TGCGCCAGCAGCTTGGAGGGGAACTACGAGCAGTACTTC
CASSLEGNYEQYF
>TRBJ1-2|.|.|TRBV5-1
TGCGCCAGCGGGAACCAGGGAGGAGGGTACTATGGCTACACCTTC
CASGNQGGGYYGYTF
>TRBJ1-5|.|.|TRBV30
TGTGCCTCCGGACGGGATAGCAATCAGCCCCAGCATTTT
CASGRDSNQPQHF
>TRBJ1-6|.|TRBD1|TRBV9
TGTGCCAGCAGCATACGACAGGGGGAATCCTATAATTCACCCCTCCACTTT
CASSIRQGESYNSPLHF
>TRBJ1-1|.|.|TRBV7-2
TGTGCCAGCAGCTTAAGGGCGGGTTACACTGAAGCTTTCTTT
CASSLRAGYTEAFF
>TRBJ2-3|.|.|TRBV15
TGTGCCACCAGCAGAGAAAGTCCCAGGGCGGATGCGCAGTATTTT
CATSRESPRADAQYF
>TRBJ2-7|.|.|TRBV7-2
TGTGCCAGCAGCTTAGGGGGCAGGGCCGACTACGAGCAGTACTTC
CASSLGGRADYEQYF
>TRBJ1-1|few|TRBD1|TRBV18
TGTGCCAGCTCACCAAGGGACAGGGGGCCGGAAGCTTTCTTT
CASSPRDRGPEAFF
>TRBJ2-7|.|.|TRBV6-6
TGTGCCAGCAGTTACAAGCCCTACGAGCAGTACTTC
CASSYKPYEQYF
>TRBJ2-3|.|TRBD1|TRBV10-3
TGTGCCATCAGTGAGATGGGACAGGGAATGACAGATACGCAGTATTTT
CAISEMGQGMTDTQYF
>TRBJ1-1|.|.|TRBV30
TGTGCCTGGAGTGTACACCGTGACACTGAAGCTTTCTTT
CAWSVHRDTEAFF
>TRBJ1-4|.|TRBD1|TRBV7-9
TGTGCCAGCAGCCGACCCACAGGGGGCGGTGAAAAACTGTTTTTT
CASSRPTGGGEKLFF
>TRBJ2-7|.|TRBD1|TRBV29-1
TGCAGCGTTGAGCGGACAGGGAGCTACGAGCAGTACTTC
CSVERTGSYEQYF
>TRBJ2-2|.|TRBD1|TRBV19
TGTGCCAGTAGTATAGTTGGGACAGGGGGGACCGGGGAGCTGTTTTTT
CASSIVGTGGTGELFF
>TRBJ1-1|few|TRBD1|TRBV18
TGTGCCAGCAGAGGACAGGGGGCTATAGGTGAAGCTTTCTTT
CASRGQGAIGEAFF
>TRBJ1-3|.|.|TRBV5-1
TGCGCCAGCAGCCTTTTCTCTGGAAACACCATATATTTT
CASSLFSGNTIYF
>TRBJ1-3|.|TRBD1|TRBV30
TGTGCCCTGGAGTTGGGACAGGGGACGGACACCATATATTTT
CALELGQGTDTIYF
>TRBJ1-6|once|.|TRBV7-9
TGTGCCAGCACCTCTCCAGGGGCTTGGGATTCACCCCTCCACTTT
CASTSPGAWDSPLHF
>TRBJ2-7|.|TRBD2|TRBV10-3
TGTGCCATCAGTGAGTCGGGGACTAGCTCCGAGCAGTACTTC
CAISESGTSSEQYF
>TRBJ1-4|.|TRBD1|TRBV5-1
TGCGCCAGCAGCCCGGAGACAGGGGGTGAAAAACTGTTTTTT
CASSPETGGEKLFF
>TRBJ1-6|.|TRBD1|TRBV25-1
TGTGCCAGCAGTCCTCGGACAGGGGGGTCTCCCTCACCCCTCCACTTT
CASSPRTGGSPSPLHF